The T cell receptor beta chain under discussion was sequenced for a study of blood T cell repertoires in COVID-19. TCRdb's copy holds only in-frame clones and misses some; the assay was immunoSEQ multiplex PCR. This sample has 100,000 to 150,000 clones, with about 74% found just once. The V gene's germline CDR1 is SGHTA and CDR2 FQGNSA. With 1 base removed from V and 5 bases from J, the gap between germline ends came to 11 bases. The CDR3 sequence is 14 residues long. This clonotype originated in an elderly man with COVID-19, enrolled during active disease. The chain employs TRBV7-2 and TRBJ1-1; possible D gene TRBD1, 5 bases. The specimen was peripheral blood. The chain's CDR3 is CASSLGGQGTEAFF. CDR3 in DNA: TGTGCCAGCAGCTTAGGAGGTCAGGGAACTGAAGCTTTCTTT.